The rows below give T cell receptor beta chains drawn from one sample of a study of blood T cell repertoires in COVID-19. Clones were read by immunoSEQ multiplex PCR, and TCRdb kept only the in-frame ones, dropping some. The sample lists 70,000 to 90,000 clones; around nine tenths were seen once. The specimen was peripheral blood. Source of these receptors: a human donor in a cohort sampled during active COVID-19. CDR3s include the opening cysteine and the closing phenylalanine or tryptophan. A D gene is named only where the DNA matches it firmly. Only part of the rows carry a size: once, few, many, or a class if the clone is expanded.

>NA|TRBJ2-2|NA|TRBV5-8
CASSFRRTGELFF
TGTGCCAGCAGCTTTCGCAGAACCGGGGAGCTGTTTTTT
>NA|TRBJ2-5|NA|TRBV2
CASRAQGGQETQYF
TGTGCCAGCAGGGCGCAGGGGGGACAAGAGACCCAGTACTTC
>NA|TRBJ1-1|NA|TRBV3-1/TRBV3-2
CASSQGTENTEAFF
TGTGCCAGCAGCCAAGGGACAGAGAACACTGAAGCTTTCTTT
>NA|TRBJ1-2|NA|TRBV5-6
CASSRGQMNGYTF
TGTGCCAGCAGCCGGGGACAAATGAATGGCTACACCTTC
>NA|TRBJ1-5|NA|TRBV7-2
CASSLELSNQPQHF
TGTGCCAGCAGCTTAGAACTTAGCAATCAGCCCCAGCATTTT
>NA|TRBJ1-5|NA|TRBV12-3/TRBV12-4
CASSLAGHQPQHF
TGTGCCAGCAGTTTGGCAGGGCATCAGCCCCAGCATTTT
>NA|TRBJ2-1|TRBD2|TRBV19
CASSIGPSGGHEQFF
TGTGCCAGTAGTATAGGCCCAAGCGGGGGTCATGAGCAGTTCTTC
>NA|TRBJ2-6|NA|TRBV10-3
CAIGEGAGGANVLTF
TGTGCCATCGGAGAGGGGGCGGGGGGGGCCAACGTCCTGACTTTC
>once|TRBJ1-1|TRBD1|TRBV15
CATSATGGSAGTEAFF
TGTGCCACCAGCGCCACAGGGGGCTCAGCAGGGACTGAAGCTTTCTTT
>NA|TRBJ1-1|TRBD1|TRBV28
CASTGQTNRNTEAFF
TGTGCCAGCACGGGACAGACGAACCGAAACACTGAAGCTTTCTTT
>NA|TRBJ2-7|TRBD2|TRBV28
CASTRTSGHSYEQYF
TGTGCCAGCACCAGGACTAGCGGGCACTCCTACGAGCAGTACTTC
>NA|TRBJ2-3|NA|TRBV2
CASSEGRTDTQYF
TGTGCCAGCAGTGAAGGCAGAACAGATACGCAGTATTTT
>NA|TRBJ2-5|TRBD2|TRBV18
CASSPGTSGTTRTYF
TGTGCCAGCTCCCCCGGGACTAGCGGGACCACGCGAACGTACTTC
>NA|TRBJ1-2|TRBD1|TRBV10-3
CAISPGQGNYGYTF
TGTGCCATCAGTCCGGGACAGGGGAACTATGGCTACACCTTC
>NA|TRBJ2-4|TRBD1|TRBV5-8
CASSLGQGEAKNIQYF
TGTGCCAGCAGCTTAGGACAGGGTGAGGCCAAAAACATTCAGTACTTC
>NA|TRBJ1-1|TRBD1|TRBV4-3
CASSYRGLANTEAFF
TGCGCCAGCAGCTACAGGGGGCTTGCGAACACTGAAGCTTTCTTT
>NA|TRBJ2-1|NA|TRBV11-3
CASSLERGGNEQFF
TGTGCCAGCAGCTTAGAGCGAGGTGGCAATGAGCAGTTCTTC
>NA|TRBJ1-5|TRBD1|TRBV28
CASSNQGGRNQPQHF
TGTGCCAGCAGTAACCAGGGGGGACGGAATCAGCCCCAGCATTTT
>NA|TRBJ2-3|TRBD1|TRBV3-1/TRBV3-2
CASSQIDRGGTDTQYF
TGTGCCAGCAGCCAGATCGACAGGGGTGGGACAGATACGCAGTATTTT
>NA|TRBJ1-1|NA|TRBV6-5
CASSPLGRGTEAFF
TGTGCCAGCAGTCCCCTCGGTCGGGGCACTGAAGCTTTCTTT
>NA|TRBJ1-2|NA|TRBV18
CASSPQENYGYTF
TGTGCCAGCTCCCCACAGGAGAACTATGGCTACACCTTC
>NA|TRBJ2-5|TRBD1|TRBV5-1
CASSLTWTGYGETQYF
TGCGCCAGCAGCTTGACCTGGACAGGGTATGGGGAGACCCAGTACTTC
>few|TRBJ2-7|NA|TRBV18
CASSPSLTVEYEQYF
TGTGCCAGCTCACCGAGCCTGACGGTGGAGTACGAGCAGTACTTC
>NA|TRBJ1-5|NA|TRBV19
CASSPGAGNQPQHF
TGTGCCAGTAGTCCAGGGGCCGGCAATCAGCCCCAGCATTTT
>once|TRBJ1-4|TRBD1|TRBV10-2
CASSGLQGVGELFF
TGCGCCAGCAGTGGATTACAGGGGGTGGGAGAACTGTTTTTT
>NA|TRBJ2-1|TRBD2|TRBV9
CASSARTRRANEQFF
TGTGCCAGCAGCGCCAGGACTAGACGGGCCAATGAGCAGTTCTTC
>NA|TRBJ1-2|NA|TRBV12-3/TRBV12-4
CASSLQGYGYTF
TGTGCCAGCAGTCTCCAGGGCTATGGCTACACCTTC
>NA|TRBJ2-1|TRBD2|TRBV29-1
CSVEWLAGAGEQFF
TGCAGCGTTGAATGGCTAGCGGGGGCAGGAGAGCAGTTCTTC
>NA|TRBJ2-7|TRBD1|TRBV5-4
CASSLSTGGYEQYF
TGTGCCAGCAGCTTGAGCACAGGGGGGTACGAGCAGTACTTC
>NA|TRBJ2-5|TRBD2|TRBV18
CANSPAAGGLKTQYF
TGTGCCAACTCACCTGCAGCGGGGGGGCTAAAGACCCAGTACTTC
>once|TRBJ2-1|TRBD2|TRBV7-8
CASSLLAGDPYNEQFF
TGTGCCAGCAGCTTATTGGCGGGGGATCCCTACAATGAGCAGTTCTTC
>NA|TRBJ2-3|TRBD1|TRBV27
CASSFLDRAQDTQYF
TGTGCCAGCAGTTTCCTGGACAGGGCGCAGGATACGCAGTATTTT
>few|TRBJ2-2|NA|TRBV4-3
CASSQGHNTGELFF
TGCGCCAGCAGCCAAGGACATAACACCGGGGAGCTGTTTTTT
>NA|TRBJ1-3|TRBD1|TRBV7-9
CASSLAWGLGQAGNTIYF
TGTGCCAGCAGCTTAGCCTGGGGACTGGGACAGGCTGGAAACACCATATATTTT